Presented here are 31 T cell receptor beta chains from one specimen sequenced in a study of T cell responses to AZD1222 COVID-19 vaccine. Data came from immunoSEQ multiplex PCR; TCRdb stores just in-frame clones and leaves some out. The top ten hold approximately 4.8% of the sample, which has approximately 170,000 clones, 85% to 95% seen once. The input for sequencing was peripheral blood, taken on day 0 of AZD1222 vaccination. All receptors come from an adult in good health.

The rearrangement uses TRBV7-2 and TRBJ1-3, with a possible D match to TRBD1 (5 bases). V lost 5 bases and J lost 3, with 17 bases in between. This CDR3 spans 16 amino acids. In germline, CDR1 is SGHTA, CDR2 FQGNSA. CDR3 coding DNA: TGTGCCAGCAGCACCACTAGGGGTTTTGGTGGAAACACCATATATTTT. It translates to CASSTTRGFGGNTIYF.

This clone is a singleton in its sample. The genes are TRBV12-5 and TRBJ1-1; D not certain. The CDR3 extends over 11 amino acids. Per germline, CDR1 LGHNT and CDR2 FRNRAP. V was clipped by 1 base and J by 10 bases, with 7 bases between them. The chain's CDR3 is CASGLGRVAFF. The CDR3 DNA follows: TGTGCTAGTGGTTTGGGGAGGGTAGCTTTCTTT.

V usage is TRBV28 and J usage is TRBJ1-1; D gene unclear. The ends were cut back, 8 bases at V and 5 bases at J, with 15 bases in the middle. Germline V CDR1 and CDR2: MDHEN, SYDVKM. The CDR3 consists of 13 residues. CDR3 DNA: TGTGCCAGCGAGGTAGGGCAGAGGACTGAAGCTTTCTTT. Translation: CASEVGQRTEAFF.

This clone was observed a few times. Other nucleotide sequences in the sample specify the same CDR3. V usage is TRBV7-2 and J usage is TRBJ1-5; D is perhaps TRBD1 (6 bases). The CDR3 length is 14 residues. Germline loops: CDR1 SGHTA, CDR2 FQGNSA. V lost 5 bases to trimming and J lost 0 bases, with 8 bases between them. The CDR3 is CASSLDSSNQPQHF. The CDR3 DNA sequence: TGTGCCAGCAGCCTGGACAGTAGCAATCAGCCCCAGCATTTT. The full variable domain, with the rest looked up from reference TRBV7-2 and TRBJ1-5, is GAGVSQSPSNKVTEKGKDVELRCDPISGHTALYWYRQSLGQGLEFLIYFQGNSAPDKSGLPSDRFSAERTGGSVSTLTIQRTQQEDSAVYLCASSLDSSNQPQHFGDGTRLSIL.

The chain carries TRBV7-2 and TRBJ1-2; TRBD1 matches at 8 bases. This CDR3 is built from 13 residues. V trimming: 2 bases; J trimming: 7 bases; junction bases outside the gene matches: 3. The germline V gene encodes CDR1 SGHTA and CDR2 FQGNSA. Here the CDR3 reads CASSLRQGTGYTF. The CDR3 nucleotides are TGTGCCAGCAGCTTAAGACAGGGGACTGGCTACACCTTC.

This sequence joins TRBV5-1 and TRBJ2-1; TRBD1 is a possible D gene (5 bases). Germline V gene data show CDR1 as SGHRS and CDR2 as YFSETQ. There are 15 residues in the CDR3. V lost 4 bases to trimming and J lost 8 bases, with 19 bases between them. The CDR3 DNA reads as TGCGCCAGCAGCCTTGGAATATCAGGGTACGATGAGCAGTTCTTC. Residues: CASSLGISGYDEQFF.

This clone appeared once. V gene TRBV5-4 combines with J gene TRBJ2-6; D may be TRBD1 (7 bases). CDR1 is SGHNT, CDR2 YYREEE, per germline (reference sequence). The CDR3 has 18 amino acids. V was trimmed by 0 bases and J by 2 bases, leaving 15 bases between them. The CDR3 DNA reads TGTGCCAGCAGCTTGGGCGGGACAGATCGCCCTGGGGCCAACGTCCTGACTTTC. It encodes CASSLGGTDRPGANVLTF.

The chain is built from TRBV3-1 (or the pseudogene TRBV3-2) and TRBJ2-3; D tentatively reads TRBD1 or TRBD2 (5 bases each). Germline values: CDR1 LGHDT, CDR2 YNNKEL (reference sequence). With 5 bases removed from V and 9 bases from J, the gap between germline ends came to 18 bases. The CDR3 totals 14 residues. The CDR3: CASSADVAWGTQYF. CDR3 nucleotide sequence: TGTGCCAGCAGCGCGGACGTAGCTTGGGGGACGCAGTATTTT.

The gene calls are TRBV10-3 and TRBJ1-2; perhaps TRBD1 as D (6 bases). Per the germline V gene, CDR1 is ENHRY and CDR2 is SYGVKD. V was shortened by 6 bases and J by 7 bases, with 18 bases between the two germline ends. The CDR3 covers 14 residues. The CDR3 spells CAIRKDLQGSGYTF. The CDR3 DNA reads as TGTGCCATCAGAAAAGACTTACAGGGAAGTGGCTACACCTTC.

The chain employs TRBV28 and TRBJ1-6; 8 nucleotides match TRBD1. Germline trimming cut 6 bases from V and 10 bases from J; bases unmatched to any gene: 11. The CDR3 has 15 amino acids. Per germline, CDR1 MDHEN and CDR2 SYDVKM. The CDR3 coding sequence is TGTGCCAGCAGGTATACAGGGGGAGGCAGCTCACCCCTCCACTTT. Amino acids: CASRYTGGGSSPLHF.

The chain links TRBV5-1 to TRBJ2-5; D may match TRBD1 or TRBD2 (6 bases each). Germline V gene sequence: CDR1 SGHRS, CDR2 YFSETQ. Trimming shortened V by 0 bases and J by 4 bases, and 16 bases separated the two germline ends. The CDR3 runs to 16 residues. In DNA form, the CDR3 reads TGCGCCAGCAGCTTGGGGGTACAGGGAGGTCGAGAGACCCAGTACTTC. Protein: CASSLGVQGGRETQYF.

A word on this clone: Other DNA sequences of this sample code for an identical CDR3. The DNA for the CDR3 is TGCGCCAGCAGCTTACAGGGAGGCACTGAAGCTTTCTTT. It codes for CASSLQGGTEAFF. V and J are TRBV5-1 and TRBJ1-1; possibly TRBD1 for D (6 bases). V lost 2 bases to trimming and J lost 4 bases, with 9 bases between them. Germline CDR1 and CDR2: SGHRS and YFSETQ. This CDR3 spans 13 amino acids.

The chain uses TRBV2 and TRBJ1-3, with 7 bases aligning to TRBD1. The CDR3 contains 15 residues. V shed 3 bases, J shed 4 bases, and the junction held 6 bases outside the gene matches. CDR1 and CDR2 (germline): SNHLY, FYNNEI. The CDR3 DNA sequence: TGTGCCAGCAGTGAGAGGGGGCCGGGAGGAAACACCATATATTTT. Protein: CASSERGPGGNTIYF.

V usage is TRBV2 and J usage is TRBJ2-5; no clear D gene. Per the germline V gene, CDR1 is SNHLY and CDR2 is FYNNEI. The CDR3 is 11 amino acids. The V end was cut by 7 bases, the J end by 0 bases, with 3 bases between. CDR3 residues: CASKDQETQYF. CDR3 DNA: TGTGCCAGCAAGGACCAAGAGACCCAGTACTTC.

In DNA form, the CDR3 reads TGTGCCAGCAGCTTTCCCGGACCTTACGAGCAGTACTTC. This encodes CASSFPGPYEQYF. The chain employs TRBV28 and TRBJ2-7; D gene uncertain. Germline V gene data show CDR1 as MDHEN and CDR2 as SYDVKM. With 6 bases removed from V and 4 bases from J, the gap between germline ends came to 13 bases. The CDR3 runs to 13 residues.

A single count supports this clone. The V and J genes are TRBV7-9 and TRBJ2-1; D is unresolved. Germline V lookup: CDR1 SEHNR, CDR2 FQNEAQ (reference sequence). The CDR3 sequence is 11 residues long. CDR3 amino acids: CANGGYNEQFF. CDR3 nucleotide sequence: TGTGCTAATGGCGGCTACAATGAGCAGTTCTTC.

CDR3 DNA: TGTGCCAGCAGTCCACACACACAGCGGGACAGGGACCACGAGCAGTACTTC. Translating gives CASSPHTQRDRDHEQYF. The chain carries TRBV27 and TRBJ2-7; the match to TRBD1 covers 9 bases. CDR1 is MNHEY and CDR2 is SMNVEV in the germline V gene (reference sequence). The CDR3 extends over 17 amino acids. Trimming at V came to 5 bases and at J to 5 bases, leaving 16 bases not matched to a gene.

V usage is TRBV18 and J usage is TRBJ2-1, with 13 bases identical to TRBD2. The CDR3 has 16 residues. Germline trimming cut 0 bases from V and 5 bases from J; bases unmatched to any gene: 1. CDR1 and CDR2 from the germline V gene are KGHSH and LQKENI. The CDR3 is CASSPPGLAGNNEQFF. CDR3 coding DNA: TGTGCCAGCTCACCACCGGGACTAGCGGGAAACAATGAGCAGTTCTTC.

The chain recombines TRBV24-1 with TRBJ2-1; a possible D gene is TRBD2 (5 bases). Germline CDR1 and CDR2: KGHDR and SFDVKD. This CDR3 is 15 amino acids long. V dropped 3 bases and J dropped 1 base, with 9 bases sitting between them. CDR3 loop: CATSDGELSYNEQFF. Here the CDR3 DNA reads TGTGCCACCAGTGATGGGGAGCTTTCCTACAATGAGCAGTTCTTC.

This clone was recorded only once. The rearrangement joins TRBV6-4 to TRBJ2-3; the D is unclear. The V end was cut by 0 bases, the J end by 2 bases, with 9 bases between. The germline V gene has CDR1 MRHNA and CDR2 SNTAGT. The CDR3 covers 15 residues. The CDR3 is CASSDSYAATDTQYF. The CDR3 nucleotides are TGTGCCAGCAGTGACTCGTACGCGGCCACAGATACGCAGTATTTT.

V gene TRBV18 combines with J gene TRBJ2-7, with D unresolved. The V gene's germline CDR1 is KGHSH and CDR2 LQKENI. V gave up 3 bases and J gave up 3 bases, with 9 bases separating them. The CDR3 covers 13 residues. CDR3 DNA: TGTGCCAGCTCACCTAACAGCGACTACGAGCAGTACTTC. It encodes CASSPNSDYEQYF.

The V gene is TRBV7-2, the J gene TRBJ2-3; tentative D call: TRBD2 (6 bases). V lost 5 bases and J lost 13, with 22 bases in between. Germline V lookup: CDR1 SGHTA, CDR2 FQGNSA. CDR3 length: 14 amino acids. The CDR3 here is CASSRILQPGGEYF. The CDR3, as DNA: TGTGCCAGCAGCAGAATCCTCCAGCCGGGCGGGGAGTATTTT.

This sequence joins TRBV5-6 and TRBJ1-3; no definite D call. The length of the CDR3 is 13 residues. Germline lookup yields CDR1 SGHDT and CDR2 YYEEEE. Trimming stripped 0 bases from V and 4 bases from J, with 5 bases between. CDR3 protein: CASSLAEGNTIYF. CDR3 coding DNA: TGTGCCAGCAGCTTGGCCGAAGGAAACACCATATATTTT. Full variable domain (missing parts from reference TRBV5-6 and TRBJ1-3): DAGVTQSPTHLIKTRGQQVTLRCSPKSGHDTVSWYQQALGQGPQFIFQYYEEEERQRGNFPDRFSGHQFPNYSSELNVNALLLGDSALYLCASSLAEGNTIYFGEGSWLTVV.

This chain connects TRBV13 to TRBJ1-2; D remains unclear. Trimming left V 5 bases short and J 4 bases short, with 8 bases between. The CDR3 totals 12 residues. Germline V CDR1 and CDR2: PRHDT, FYEKMQ (reference sequence). The CDR3 DNA sequence: TGTGCCAGCAGCGTGCGGGGCTATGGCTACACCTTC. Its translation: CASSVRGYGYTF.

This chain joins TRBV6-6 and TRBJ2-7; perhaps TRBD1 as D (5 bases). V gave up 0 bases and J gave up 4 bases, with 10 bases separating them. Germline-derived CDR1 and CDR2 are MNHNY and SVGAGI (reference sequence). The CDR3 contains 14 residues. Written as DNA, the CDR3 is TGTGCCAGCAGTTACTCACCGACAGCATACGAGCAGTACTTC. Translating it yields CASSYSPTAYEQYF.

The chain employs TRBV7-2 and TRBJ1-2; D not certain. Trimming shortened V by 5 bases and J by 7 bases, and 17 bases separated the two germline ends. CDR3 length equals 14 residues. Germline loops: CDR1 SGHTA, CDR2 FQGNSA. The CDR3 loop is CASSPYTSGFGYTF. The DNA for the CDR3 is TGTGCCAGCAGCCCTTACACGAGCGGATTTGGCTACACCTTC.

The chain uses TRBV5-1 and TRBJ1-2; the D gene is possibly TRBD1 (6 bases). The CDR3 runs to 13 residues. CDR1 is SGHRS, CDR2 YFSETQ, per germline. The ends were cut back, 3 bases at V and 6 bases at J, with 12 bases in the middle. In DNA, the CDR3 is TGCGCCAGCAGCTCCCCTGAGGGGGATGGCTACACCTTC. Translated: CASSSPEGDGYTF.

V usage is TRBV10-3 and J usage is TRBJ1-1; tentatively, D is TRBD1 (6 bases). This CDR3 region has 14 residues. Trimming shortened V by 8 bases and J by 1 base, and 14 bases separated the two germline ends. Germline V gene sequence: CDR1 ENHRY, CDR2 SYGVKD. The CDR3 DNA follows: TGTGCCATCTCCCGGGGGGGGCAGAACACTGAAGCTTTCTTT. Protein: CAISRGGQNTEAFF.

This chain connects TRBV3-1 (or the pseudogene TRBV3-2) to TRBJ2-7, with unresolved D. CDR3 length equals 15 residues. Trimming left V 6 bases short and J 5 bases short, with 20 bases between. Per germline, CDR1 LGHDT and CDR2 YNNKEL (reference sequence). The CDR3 sequence is CASSPGLIVRDEQYF. The CDR3 DNA follows: TGTGCCAGCAGTCCCGGGTTGATAGTTCGGGACGAGCAGTACTTC.

CDR3 DNA: TGCGCCAGCAGTGGGGAGGTAGCGGGAGCCGGCGAGCAGTACTTC. Protein sequence: CASSGEVAGAGEQYF. The chain couples TRBV10-1 to TRBJ2-7; TRBD2 matches 9 bases. V lost 4 bases, J lost 6 bases, and 10 bases stayed unmatched. The length of the CDR3 is 15 residues. The germline gives CDR1 WNHNN, CDR2 SYGVQD (reference sequence).

The genes are TRBV10-1 and TRBJ2-7; the D gene could be TRBD1 or TRBD2 (6 bases each). Germline loops: CDR1 WNHNN, CDR2 SYGVQD (reference sequence). The CDR3 has 13 amino acids. V was clipped by 6 bases and J by 6 bases, with 15 bases between them. The CDR3 protein is CASSKGGNGEQYF. The CDR3 DNA reads as TGCGCCAGCAGCAAGGGGGGAAATGGCGAGCAGTACTTC.